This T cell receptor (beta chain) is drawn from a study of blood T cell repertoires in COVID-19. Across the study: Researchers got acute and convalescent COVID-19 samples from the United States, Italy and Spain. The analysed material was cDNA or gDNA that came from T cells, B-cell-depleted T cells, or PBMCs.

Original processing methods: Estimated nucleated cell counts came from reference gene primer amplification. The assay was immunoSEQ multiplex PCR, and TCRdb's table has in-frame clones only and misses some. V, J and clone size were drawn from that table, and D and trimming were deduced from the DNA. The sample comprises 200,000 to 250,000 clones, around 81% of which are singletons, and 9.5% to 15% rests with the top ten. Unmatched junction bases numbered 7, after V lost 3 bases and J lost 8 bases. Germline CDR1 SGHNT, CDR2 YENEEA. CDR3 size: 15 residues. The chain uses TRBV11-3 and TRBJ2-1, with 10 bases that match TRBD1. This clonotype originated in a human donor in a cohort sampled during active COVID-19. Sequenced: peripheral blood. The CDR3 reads CASSLEDRGLDEQFF. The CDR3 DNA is TGTGCCAGCAGCTTGGAAGACAGGGGGCTAGATGAGCAGTTCTTC.